Sequencing of this T cell receptor (beta chain) was carried out in a study of identical twins. Study outcomes and limitations: Within twin pairs, the out-of-frame alpha sequences they shared showed excess low generation probability. Recombination models fit unrelated individuals' TCR alpha sharing but underestimated twins'.

TCRdb passed the 5' RACE reads through MiXCR, listing each CDR3 protein once. The sample contains 1.5 million to 2 million distinct CDR3 sequences, more than 30% of which appear only once. Looked up from germline, CDR1 is SQVTM and CDR2 is ANQGSEA. With 1 base clipped from V and 12 bases from J, the junction kept 10 bases outside the gene matches. The CDR3 runs to 13 residues. This clonotype was counted only a few times. Antigen: not known. The sequenced sample consisted of cord blood. The clonotype was recovered from a newborn girl in good health. The chain uses TRBV29-1 and TRBJ2-5; 8 bases line up with TRBD1. CDR3 sequence: CSVEGTGSAYEYF. The CDR3 DNA follows: TGCAGCGTTGAAGGGACAGGGTCGGCCTACGAGTACTTC.